This T cell receptor beta chain originates from a study of blood T cell repertoires in COVID-19. The overall study: Donors in the United States, Italy and Spain gave samples during acute or convalescent COVID-19.

Original methodology: Reference gene primer amplification gave estimated nucleated cell counts. Generated by immunoSEQ multiplex PCR, the TCRdb table keeps only in-frame clones and is missing some. D and trimming were read from the DNA, whereas the V and J calls and clone size are those reported in that table. Here the sample spans approximately 38,000 clones, roughly 87% being singletons. Germline-derived CDR1 and CDR2 are SGHAT and FQDESV (reference sequence). This CDR3 comprises 13 residues. V was shortened by 5 bases and J by 4 bases, with 12 bases between the two germline ends. The sequenced sample consisted of peripheral blood. This sequence originates from a human donor in a cohort sampled during active COVID-19. The V gene is TRBV11-1, the J gene TRBJ2-7; D not certain. The CDR3 is CASSRVQPYEQYF. In DNA, the CDR3 is TGTGCCAGCAGCCGGGTCCAACCGTACGAGCAGTACTTC.